Listed below are T cell receptor beta chains from one sample, sequenced in a study of T cells in Graves' hyperthyroidism and ophthalmopathy. TCRdb called the multiplex PCR reads again in MiXCR, with one record for every CDR3 protein. The top ten hold around 7.9% of the sample, which has some 300,000 distinct CDR3 sequences, 10% to 15% seen once. The sequenced sample was blood. The origin of the receptors is a woman aged 25 to 39 with Graves' hyperthyroidism that later progressed to Graves' ophthalmopathy. The CDR3 runs from the conserved cysteine through the conserved F or W. D genes are given only for firm matches. Expanded clones are given a class, and other clones once, few, many or no size at all.

>many|TRBV7-8|-|TRBJ2-2
CASSLGLAAGELFF
TGTGCCAGCAGCTTAGGCCTAGCCGCCGGGGAGCTGTTTTTT
>-|TRBV28|-|TRBJ1-6
CASTTHTEGAYNSPLHF
TGTGCCAGCACCACTCACACCGAAGGGGCCTATAATTCACCCCTCCACTTT
>many|TRBV11-2|-|TRBJ2-2
CASSARSKATGELFF
TGTGCCAGCAGCGCCCGTTCGAAGGCCACCGGGGAGCTGTTTTTT
>-|TRBV5-1|TRBD1|TRBJ2-1
CASSIRDRGWNEQFF
TGCGCCAGCAGCATCCGGGACAGGGGTTGGAATGAGCAGTTCTTC
>many|TRBV30|TRBD2|TRBJ2-1
CAWSVGASGYNEQFF
TGTGCCTGGAGTGTAGGGGCTAGCGGGTACAATGAGCAGTTCTTC
>many|TRBV5-1|TRBD1|TRBJ1-1
CASSSRQGAGTEAFF
TGCGCCAGCAGCTCTCGACAGGGGGCAGGCACTGAAGCTTTCTTT
>-|TRBV10-3|-|TRBJ2-1
CAISEGASYNEQFF
TGTGCCATCAGTGAGGGCGCCTCCTACAATGAGCAGTTCTTC
>many|TRBV2|TRBD1|TRBJ2-1
CASSGDRKGNEQFF
TGTGCCAGCAGTGGGGACAGGAAGGGGAATGAGCAGTTCTTC
>many|TRBV18|-|TRBJ2-2
CASSPPMGGAATGELFF
TGTGCCAGCTCACCACCGATGGGGGGAGCGGCGACCGGGGAGCTGTTTTTT
>-|TRBV19|-|TRBJ1-1
CASSIGRIMNTEAFF
TGTGCCAGTAGTATCGGCAGAATTATGAACACTGAAGCTTTCTTT
>-|TRBV6-1|-|TRBJ2-7
CASSPPGGNSYEQYF
TGTGCCAGCAGTCCCCCCGGTGGGAACTCCTACGAGCAGTACTTC
>few|TRBV6-5|TRBD2|TRBJ2-5
CASSSPGLAGTETQYF
TGTGCCAGCAGTTCCCCTGGACTAGCCGGGACGGAGACCCAGTACTTC
>many|TRBV3-1|-|TRBJ2-5
CASSQHGKKETQYF
TGTGCCAGCAGCCAACACGGCAAAAAAGAGACCCAGTACTTC
>many|TRBV7-2|-|TRBJ2-1
CASSLLFDNEQFF
TGTGCCAGCAGCTTATTATTCGACAATGAGCAGTTCTTC
>many|TRBV11-2|-|TRBJ2-7
CASSFTSDGFYEQYF
TGTGCCAGCAGCTTCACCTCGGACGGGTTCTACGAGCAGTACTTC
>many|TRBV5-1|TRBD1|TRBJ1-2
CASSSGQGIGYTF
TGCGCCAGCAGCTCGGGACAGGGCATCGGCTACACCTTC
>many|TRBV20-1|-|TRBJ2-2
CSAEQGNGELFF
TGCAGTGCTGAACAGGGTAACGGGGAGCTGTTTTTT
>many|TRBV12-3/TRBV12-4|TRBD2|TRBJ2-7
CASSLGLAGSYEQYF
TGTGCCAGCAGTTTAGGGCTAGCGGGGTCCTACGAGCAGTACTTC
>-|TRBV6-1|-|TRBJ2-7
CATSVDPDGYEQYF
TGTGCCACGTCTGTCGACCCTGACGGGTACGAGCAGTACTTC
>many|TRBV27|-|TRBJ2-1
CASSLSIWGASYNEQFF
TGTGCCAGCAGTTTATCAATCTGGGGGGCCTCCTACAATGAGCAGTTCTTC
>many|TRBV3-1|-|TRBJ1-1
CASSQVENTEAFF
TGTGCCAGCAGCCAAGTGGAGAACACTGAAGCTTTCTTT
>-|TRBV4-1|TRBD2|TRBJ2-1
CASGRGPRTSGINEQFF
TGCGCCAGCGGCCGCGGCCCCCGGACTAGCGGCATCAATGAGCAGTTCTTC
>many|TRBV7-9|-|TRBJ2-2
CASSLTGAITGELFF
TGTGCCAGCAGCTTAACCGGGGCTATCACCGGGGAGCTGTTTTTT
>many|TRBV6-2/TRBV6-3|-|TRBJ2-3
CASSIGTSSTDTQYF
TGTGCCAGCAGTATTGGGACAAGCAGCACAGATACGCAGTATTTT
>few|TRBV27|-|TRBJ2-1
CASSPFDWTKYEQFF
TGTGCCAGCAGTCCTTTCGACTGGACCAAGTATGAGCAGTTCTTC
>-|TRBV24-1|TRBD2|TRBJ2-7
CATSSSSGLTYEQYF
TGTGCCACCAGTAGTAGTAGCGGGCTTACCTACGAGCAGTACTTC
>-|TRBV5-5|-|TRBJ2-1
CASSLGRDAYNEQFF
TGTGCCAGCAGCTTGGGGAGGGACGCCTACAATGAGCAGTTCTTC
>-|TRBV6-1|TRBD1|TRBJ1-2
CASSERTGGFYGYTF
TGTGCCAGCAGTGAACGGACAGGGGGCTTCTATGGCTACACCTTC
>few|TRBV24-1|-|TRBJ2-2
CATSPQGFTGELFF
TGTGCCACCAGCCCACAGGGATTCACCGGGGAGCTGTTTTTT
>many|TRBV6-1|TRBD1|TRBJ1-1
CASSETGAQTEAFF
TGTGCCAGCAGCGAGACAGGGGCGCAGACTGAAGCTTTCTTT
>many|TRBV2|TRBD1|TRBJ1-1
CASSPTGEVNTEAFF
TGTGCCAGCAGTCCGACAGGGGAAGTGAACACTGAAGCTTTCTTT
>many|TRBV3-1|-|TRBJ2-7
CASSQDLTGYGEQYF
TGTGCCAGCAGCCAAGATCTCACAGGGTATGGTGAGCAGTACTTC
>-|TRBV19|-|TRBJ2-1
CASSIGPRVATDREQFF
TGTGCCAGTAGTATAGGACCCCGGGTGGCGACGGATAGGGAGCAGTTCTTC
>many|TRBV24-1|-|TRBJ2-5
CATSDGAGPQYF
TGTGCCACCAGTGATGGAGCGGGCCCCCAGTACTTC
>many|TRBV6-1|-|TRBJ1-1
CASSEAGLDTEAFF
TGTGCCAGCAGTGAAGCCGGGTTAGACACTGAAGCTTTCTTT
>-|TRBV19|-|TRBJ2-3
CASTNYRDSTDTQYF
TGTGCCAGTACTAACTATCGGGATAGCACAGATACGCAGTATTTT
>many|TRBV28|-|TRBJ2-5
CASHGRTKTQYF
TGTGCCAGCCATGGGAGGACGAAGACCCAGTACTTC
>many|TRBV5-5|-|TRBJ1-2
CASSLTASYTF
TGTGCCAGCAGCTTGACAGCCAGCTACACCTTC
>many|TRBV7-2|-|TRBJ2-1
CASSLEGQGNEQFF
TGTGCCAGCAGCTTAGAGGGGCAGGGCAATGAGCAGTTCTTC
>few|TRBV4-1|TRBD2|TRBJ2-1
CASSQEAGPLNEQFF
TGCGCCAGCAGCCAAGAAGCGGGACCGCTGAATGAGCAGTTCTTC
>many|TRBV20-1|TRBD2|TRBJ2-3
CSAPRYGTSSTDTQYF
TGCAGTGCGCCCCGTTACGGGACTAGCTCCACAGATACGCAGTATTTT
>many|TRBV3-1|-|TRBJ1-1
CASSGVNTEAFF
TGTGCCAGCAGCGGGGTTAACACTGAAGCTTTCTTT
>many|TRBV18|TRBD1|TRBJ2-5
CASSPRGVRGRQETQYF
TGTGCCAGCTCACCACGGGGAGTCAGGGGGCGTCAAGAGACCCAGTACTTC
>many|TRBV20-1|-|TRBJ1-1
CSAYTGNTEAFF
TGCAGTGCGTACACAGGGAACACTGAAGCTTTCTTT
>few|TRBV28|TRBD1|TRBJ1-3
CASSSPTGFGNTIYF
TGTGCCAGCAGTTCCCCGACAGGGTTCGGAAACACCATATATTTT
>few|TRBV10-3|-|TRBJ2-7
CAIKDSLGEQYF
TGTGCCATTAAAGACAGTTTAGGCGAGCAGTACTTC
>few|TRBV4-1|-|TRBJ1-2
CASSQDRESGYGYTF
TGCGCCAGCAGCCAAGATAGGGAGTCCGGTTATGGCTACACCTTC
>few|TRBV4-1|-|TRBJ2-1
CASSHENRYGEQFF
TGCGCCAGCAGCCATGAGAACCGGTACGGTGAGCAGTTCTTC
>many|TRBV3-1|-|TRBJ2-7
CASSQEKGPNEQYF
TGTGCCAGCAGCCAAGAAAAAGGGCCCAACGAGCAGTACTTC